These 17 T cell receptor beta chains originate from one sample sequenced in a study of blood T cell repertoires in COVID-19. The repertoire was sequenced with immunoSEQ multiplex PCR; TCRdb's copy has only in-frame clones and lacks some. The sample carries 150,000 to 200,000 clones, less than 90% recorded once. The sequencing input was peripheral blood. These TCRs come from a woman between 40 and 55 years old with acute or convalescent COVID-19.

This sequence joins TRBV19 and TRBJ1-5, with a tentative D call TRBD1 (5 bases). CDR1 and CDR2 (germline): LNHDA, SQIVND (reference sequence). V gave up 5 bases and J gave up 1 base, with 12 bases separating them. The CDR3 is made up of 15 amino acids. The CDR3 protein is CASSPRQPSNQPQHF. As DNA, the CDR3 is TGTGCCAGTAGTCCTCGACAGCCAAGCAATCAGCCCCAGCATTTT. The complete variable domain, with remaining parts taken from reference TRBV19 and TRBJ1-5, reads DGGITQSPKYLFRKEGQNVTLSCEQNLNHDAMYWYRQDPGQGLRLIYYSQIVNDFQKGDIAEGYSVSREKKESFPLTVTSAQKNPTAFYLCASSPRQPSNQPQHFGDGTRLSIL.

V is TRBV23-1 and J is TRBJ1-3; D uncertain. TRBV23-1 is classed as an ORF, of uncertain function. Trimming removed 4 bases from V and 0 bases from J, with 16 bases in between. There are 17 residues in the CDR3. For the CDR3, the DNA is TGCGCCAGCAGTCGCACAGACAAAGTTTTCTCTGGAAACACCATATATTTT. Translating it yields CASSRTDKVFSGNTIYF.

This clone was detected once. The chain combines TRBV5-1 with TRBJ2-7; no clear D. The V and J ends lost 1 base and 6 bases respectively, with 17 bases between them. CDR1 is SGHRS, CDR2 YFSETQ, per germline. The CDR3 spans 15 residues. In DNA, the CDR3 is TGCGCCAGCAGCTTGACGCGAGAACGCGTTCTCGAGCAGTACTTC. It yields the protein CASSLTRERVLEQYF.

The sample holds a few counts of this clone. V and J are TRBV10-1 and TRBJ1-1; 7 nucleotides align to TRBD1. CDR3 length: 14 residues. V lost 4 bases, J lost 5 bases, and 7 bases stayed unmatched. The germline V gene has CDR1 WNHNN and CDR2 SYGVQD (reference sequence). This CDR3 is CASSARQGLTEAFF. The CDR3 nucleotides are TGCGCCAGCAGTGCCAGACAGGGACTGACTGAAGCTTTCTTT.

V and J are TRBV19 and TRBJ2-5; 8 nucleotides match TRBD1. The junction had 7 bases not matched to a gene; V was cut back by 6 bases and J by 7 bases. The CDR3 consists of 13 residues. Germline V CDR1 and CDR2: LNHDA, SQIVND (reference sequence). DNA for the CDR3: TGTGCCAGTAGCAGGGGGCTTGAAGGGACCCAGTACTTC. It specifies CASSRGLEGTQYF.

The rearrangement uses TRBV3-1 (or the pseudogene TRBV3-2) and TRBJ1-4; D gene unclear. Trimming removed 4 bases at V and 7 bases at J, with 13 bases between. Germline V lookup: CDR1 LGHDT, CDR2 YNNKEL (reference sequence). This CDR3 is built from 14 residues. In DNA form, the CDR3 reads TGTGCCAGCAGCCTCAGACTCGGAACTGAAAAACTGTTTTTT. This gives the protein CASSLRLGTEKLFF.

The rearrangement links TRBV5-4 to TRBJ2-3, with 11 nucleotides matching TRBD2. V gave up 1 base and J gave up 2 bases; unmatched junction bases: 6. Germline CDR1 SGHNT, CDR2 YYREEE (reference sequence). CDR3 size: 17 residues. The CDR3 sequence is CASSLRLAGGHTDTQYF. The DNA of the CDR3 is TGTGCCAGCAGCTTGAGGTTAGCGGGGGGGCACACAGATACGCAGTATTTT. Drawing the rest from reference TRBV5-4 and TRBJ2-3, the complete variable domain is ETGVTQSPTHLIKTRGQQVTLRCSSQSGHNTVSWYQQALGQGPQFIFQYYREEENGRGNFPPRFSGLQFPNYSSELNVNALELDDSALYLCASSLRLAGGHTDTQYFGPGTRLTVL.

A single count supports this clone. This chain joins TRBV5-1 and TRBJ2-3; perhaps TRBD1 as D (5 bases). V was cut by 6 bases and J by 6 bases, with 14 bases left in between. There are 13 residues in the CDR3. Germline values: CDR1 SGHRS, CDR2 YFSETQ. The CDR3 loop reads CASTIQGWDTQYF. DNA of the CDR3: TGCGCCAGCACCATTCAGGGTTGGGATACGCAGTATTTT. The variable domain in full, with the rest retrieved from reference TRBV5-1 and TRBJ2-3, is KAGVTQTPRYLIKTRGQQVTLSCSPISGHRSVSWYQQTPGQGLQFLFEYFSETQRNKGNFPGRFSGRQFSNSRSEMNVSTLELGDSALYLCASTIQGWDTQYFGPGTRLTVL.

The gene calls are TRBV6-5 and TRBJ2-7; D is ambiguous. Germline-derived CDR1 and CDR2 are MNHEY and SVGAGI. Between the trimmed V and J ends, which lost 2 bases and 2 bases, there was a span of 10 bases. The length of the CDR3 is 14 residues. The CDR3 region is CASSYTGSAYEQYF. The CDR3 DNA reads as TGTGCCAGCAGTTACACCGGGTCGGCCTACGAGCAGTACTTC.

The rearrangement links TRBV19 to TRBJ2-1; 8 nucleotides line up with TRBD2. The V and J ends lost 8 bases and 3 bases, in that order; junction bases with no gene match: 3. Germline assignment: CDR1 LNHDA and CDR2 SQIVND (reference sequence). The CDR3 consists of 13 residues. The CDR3 loop is CASGTRIYNEQFF. The DNA of the CDR3 is TGTGCCAGTGGGACTAGGATCTACAATGAGCAGTTCTTC.

The rearrangement joins TRBV19 to TRBJ1-1, with 10 bases aligning to TRBD1. Germline V gene data show CDR1 as LNHDA and CDR2 as SQIVND (reference sequence). The V gene end was trimmed by 9 bases and the J gene end by 5 bases; junction bases not matched to a gene: 9. This CDR3 is built from 14 residues. The CDR3 protein is CASLAGTGVTEAFF. The CDR3 DNA reads as TGTGCCAGCTTGGCCGGGACAGGGGTGACTGAAGCTTTCTTT.

The gene calls are TRBV27 and TRBJ2-7; 9 bases map to TRBD1. Looked up from germline, CDR1 is MNHEY and CDR2 is SMNVEV (reference sequence). CDR3 size: 15 residues. The ends lost 5 bases at V and 4 bases at J; junction bases unmatched: 9. CDR3 nucleotide sequence: TGTGCCAGCAGTCGGACAGGGGAAGGGTTTTACGAGCAGTACTTC. Translation: CASSRTGEGFYEQYF.

The CDR3 DNA follows: TGTGCCAGTAGGGGGACAGCTACCTACGAGCAGTACTTC. Amino acid sequence: CASRGTATYEQYF. V is TRBV19 and J is TRBJ2-7; TRBD1 matches at 7 bases. The CDR3 is 13 amino acids. Germline V gives CDR1 LNHDA, CDR2 SQIVND (reference sequence). The junction had 4 bases not matched to a gene; V was cut back by 6 bases and J by 2 bases.

The gene calls are TRBV25-1 and TRBJ1-2; D uncertain. V was shortened by 1 base and J by 3 bases, with 12 bases between the two germline ends. CDR1 is MGHDK, CDR2 SYGVNS, per germline. The CDR3 is 15 amino acids. CDR3 protein: CASSELTPPDYGYTF. CDR3 coding DNA: TGTGCCAGCAGTGAATTAACCCCGCCGGACTATGGCTACACCTTC.

The chain links TRBV7-6 to TRBJ2-1; D possibly corresponds to TRBD2 (5 bases). CDR1 is SGHVS and CDR2 is FNYEAQ in the germline V gene. V lost 0 bases, J lost 5 bases, and 14 bases lay in between. The CDR3 contains 16 residues. This chain's CDR3 is CASSLAWRVGNNEQFF. CDR3 sequence (DNA): TGTGCCAGCAGCTTAGCGTGGCGGGTGGGCAACAATGAGCAGTTCTTC.

The chain has TRBV6-5 and TRBJ1-2, with a possible D match to TRBD1 (5 bases). CDR1 is MNHEY and CDR2 is SVGAGI in the germline V gene. Trimming pared 7 bases from V and 4 bases from J, leaving 16 bases between. The CDR3 runs to 14 residues. The CDR3 is CASNPRQNIYGYTF. The DNA for the CDR3 is TGTGCCAGCAATCCGCGACAGAATATCTATGGCTACACCTTC.

The gene calls are TRBV7-2 and TRBJ2-7; 14 bases line up with TRBD2. The CDR3 consists of 18 residues. Trimming cost V 5 bases and J 0 bases; bases outside gene matches: 9. The germline gives CDR1 SGHTA, CDR2 FQGNSA. DNA of the CDR3: TGTGCCAGCAGCCACCGACTAGCGGGAGGGCTAAGCTCCTACGAGCAGTACTTC. This codes for CASSHRLAGGLSSYEQYF. Looking up the rest from reference TRBV7-2 and TRBJ2-7 gives the full variable domain: GAGVSQSPSNKVTEKGKDVELRCDPISGHTALYWYRQSLGQGLEFLIYFQGNSAPDKSGLPSDRFSAERTGGSVSTLTIQRTQQEDSAVYLCASSHRLAGGLSSYEQYFGPGTRLTVT.